This T cell receptor beta chain was captured by sequencing in a study of T-cell memory formation after mild COVID-19. Study background: The TCR clusters were mostly specific to one donor.

Whole-study results and caveats: Within pre-infection memory, some responding clones were found, suggesting cross-reactive memory joined. Contracting CD4+ clones sat mainly in CM and EM; CD8+ in EMRA.

This CDR3 comprises 15 residues. Trimming took 4 bases from V and 2 from J; bases not matched to a gene: 3. CDR1 and CDR2 from the germline V gene are ENHRY and SYGVKD. Notes on this clonotype: Its target is not known.

From 5'RACE with constant-segment primers came TCR alpha and TCR beta cDNA libraries that carried sample barcodes and UMIs. TCRdb redid the calling of the 5' RACE reads with MiXCR, one entry per CDR3 protein. The top ten clones hold roughly 23% of a sample with fewer than 350,000 distinct CDR3 sequences, roughly 18% of them seen once. This TCR was sampled from a man between 18 and 35 years old who had mild COVID-19 (a few samples of this study predate the infection). Cell type and time point are not known. The genes are TRBV10-3 and TRBJ1-3, with 9 bases fitting TRBD1. The sample consisted of PBMCs or a T cell subset sorted from them (not recorded which). CDR3 loop: CAISARTGAGNTIYF. The CDR3 nucleotides read TGTGCCATCAGTGCCCGGACAGGGGCTGGAAACACCATATATTTT.